Given below is one TCR beta chain in context. V lost 6 bases and J 4 bases, leaving 12 bases between the germline ends. The CDR3 contains 13 residues. Germline V gene data show CDR1 as LNHNV and CDR2 as YYDKDF (reference sequence). This record belongs to a study of blood T cell repertoires in COVID-19. Study in general: COVID-19 samples from acute and convalescent phases originated in the United States, Italy and Spain. T cells, B-cell-depleted T cells, or PBMCs provided the cDNA or gDNA that served as material.

Sequencing was performed with immunoSEQ multiplex PCR; in TCRdb, only in-frame clones are kept and a portion is missing. Of almost 300,000 clones in the sample, around 87% were seen once. The sample comprised peripheral blood. This sequence joins TRBV15 and TRBJ2-5; D might be TRBD1 (6 bases). The source of this sequence is a man in his sixties or seventies with acute or convalescent COVID-19. The CDR3 loop reads CATRDRLGETQYF. The CDR3 DNA sequence: TGTGCCACCAGGGACAGACTCGGAGAGACCCAGTACTTC.